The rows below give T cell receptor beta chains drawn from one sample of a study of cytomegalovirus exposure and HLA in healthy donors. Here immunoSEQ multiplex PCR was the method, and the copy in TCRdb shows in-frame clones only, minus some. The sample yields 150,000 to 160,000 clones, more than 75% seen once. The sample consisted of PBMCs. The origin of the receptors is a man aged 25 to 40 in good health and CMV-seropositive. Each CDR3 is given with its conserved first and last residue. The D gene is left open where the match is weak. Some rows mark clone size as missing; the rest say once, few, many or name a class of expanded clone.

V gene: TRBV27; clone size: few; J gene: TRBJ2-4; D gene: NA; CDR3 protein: CASSLYNRESDIQYF; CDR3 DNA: TGTGCCAGCAGTTTATATAATAGAGAAAGTGACATTCAGTACTTC
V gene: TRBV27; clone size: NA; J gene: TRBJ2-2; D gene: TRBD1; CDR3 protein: CASSQGGKTGELFF; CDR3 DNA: TGTGCCAGCAGCCAAGGGGGCAAAACCGGGGAGCTGTTTTTT
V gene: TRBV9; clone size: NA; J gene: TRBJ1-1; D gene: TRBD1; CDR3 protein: CASSVVAGGTTEAFF; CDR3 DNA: TGTGCCAGCAGCGTAGTGGCAGGGGGAACCACTGAAGCTTTCTTT
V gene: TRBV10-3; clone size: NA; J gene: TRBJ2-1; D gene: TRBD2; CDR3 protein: CAISESTSGRLANEQFF; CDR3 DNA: TGTGCCATCAGTGAGTCCACTAGCGGGAGGTTGGCCAATGAGCAGTTCTTC
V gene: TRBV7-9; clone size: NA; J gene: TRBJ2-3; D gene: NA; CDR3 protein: CASSARDSLVDTQYF; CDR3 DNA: TGTGCCAGCAGCGCACGGGACTCCTTGGTTGATACGCAGTATTTT
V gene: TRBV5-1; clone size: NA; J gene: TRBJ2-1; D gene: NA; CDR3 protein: CASSRSSNEQFF; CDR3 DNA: TGCGCCAGCAGCCGGTCGTCGAATGAGCAGTTCTTC
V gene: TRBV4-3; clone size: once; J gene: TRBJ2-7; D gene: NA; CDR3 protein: CASSQDLRGLVSEQYF; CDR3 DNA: TGCGCCAGCAGCCAAGATCTGAGAGGGTTAGTTTCCGAGCAGTACTTC
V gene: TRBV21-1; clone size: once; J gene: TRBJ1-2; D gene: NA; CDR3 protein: CASSKVRIYGYTF; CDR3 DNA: TGTGCCAGCAGCAAGGTGCGGATCTATGGCTACACCTTC
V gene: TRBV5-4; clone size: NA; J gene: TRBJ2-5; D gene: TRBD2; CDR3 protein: CASSVGLAGGSEETQYF; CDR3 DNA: TGTGCCAGCAGCGTGGGACTAGCGGGAGGGAGTGAAGAGACCCAGTACTTC
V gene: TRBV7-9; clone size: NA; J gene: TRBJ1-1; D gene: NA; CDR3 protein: CASSLSVNTEAFF; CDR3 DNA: TGTGCCAGCAGCTTATCAGTGAACACTGAAGCTTTCTTT
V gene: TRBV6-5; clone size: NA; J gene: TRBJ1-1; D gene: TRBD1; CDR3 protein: CASRPGTGPTEAFF; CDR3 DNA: TGTGCCAGCAGGCCCGGGACAGGGCCCACTGAAGCTTTCTTT
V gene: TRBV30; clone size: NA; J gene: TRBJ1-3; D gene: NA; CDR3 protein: CAWTPGSGNTIYF; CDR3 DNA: TGTGCCTGGACCCCCGGCTCTGGAAACACCATATATTTT
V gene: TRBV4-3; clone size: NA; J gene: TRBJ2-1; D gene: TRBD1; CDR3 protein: CASSSRDRGNNEQFF; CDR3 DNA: TGCGCCAGCAGCTCCCGGGACAGGGGGAACAATGAGCAGTTCTTC
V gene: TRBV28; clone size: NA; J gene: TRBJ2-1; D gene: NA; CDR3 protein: CASSSSTSGRYNEQFF; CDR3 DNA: NA
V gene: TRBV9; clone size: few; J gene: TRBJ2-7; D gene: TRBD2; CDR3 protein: CASSGSGSSYEQYF; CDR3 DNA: TGTGCCAGCAGCGGTAGCGGGAGCTCCTACGAGCAGTACTTC